The 17 T cell receptor beta chains below all came from one sample that was sequenced in a study of shared clonotypes between healthy human individuals. TCRdb keeps only in-frame clones here, not all; method: immunoSEQ multiplex PCR. The sample lists about 2.4 million clones, roughly 92% occurring once. Sample: naive CD4+ T cells sorted from blood. Subset meaning: CD45RA+ positively selected. The receptor source for this set is a man aged 18 to 30 in good health.

The gene calls are TRBV7-6 and TRBJ1-6; unclear D gene. The germline V gene encodes CDR1 SGHVS and CDR2 FNYEAQ. This CDR3 has 14 residues. The V end lost 4 bases, the J end lost 6 bases, and 10 bases lay between the germline ends. CDR3 residues: CASSSTDINSPLHF. The CDR3 DNA follows: TGTGCCAGCAGCTCGACGGATATTAATTCACCCCTCCACTTT.

V and J are TRBV5-1 and TRBJ2-3; the D is unclear. The germline V gene encodes CDR1 SGHRS and CDR2 YFSETQ. The CDR3 sequence is 16 residues long. Trimming stripped 2 bases from V and 0 bases from J, with 13 bases between. The CDR3 nucleotides read TGCGCCAGCAGCTTTGGGGTCTCATCAAGCACAGATACGCAGTATTTT. Encoded protein: CASSFGVSSSTDTQYF.

The rearrangement joins TRBV4-2 to TRBJ2-7, with D possibly TRBD1 on 6 matching bases. The CDR3 runs 14 residues. Germline assignment: CDR1 LGHNA and CDR2 YNFKEQ. Trimming shortened V by 5 bases and J by 1 base, and 12 bases separated the two germline ends. CDR3 nucleotides: TGTGCCAGCAGCGATGTTCAGGGGTCCTACGAGCAGTACTTC. Translated, it gives CASSDVQGSYEQYF.

The chain employs TRBV28 and TRBJ1-3; 7 positions agree with TRBD1. This CDR3 has 15 residues. Germline V gene lookup returns CDR1 MDHEN and CDR2 SYDVKM. V gave up 5 bases and J gave up 3 bases; unmatched junction bases: 7. CDR3 amino acids: CASSAPGQLGNTIYF. The CDR3 coding sequence is TGTGCCAGCAGTGCTCCGGGACAGCTTGGAAACACCATATATTTT.

The V call is TRBV6-8, the J call TRBJ2-7, with TRBD2 identical over 9 bases. The J segment lost 2 bases and the V segment lost 6 bases, leaving 14 bases of the junction unmatched. CDR3 length equals 17 residues. Germline CDR1 MNHGY, CDR2 SAAAGT. CDR3 DNA sequence: TGTGCCAGCAGCTCCCCTGGTAGCGGGAGTGAGACCTACGAGCAGTACTTC. Translated: CASSSPGSGSETYEQYF.

This clone was recorded only once. This chain connects TRBV6-1 to TRBJ1-5, with 7 bases that match TRBD1. Losses at the gene ends were 4 bases for V and 7 bases for J; bases not matched to a gene: 7. Per the germline V gene, CDR1 is MNHNS and CDR2 is SASEGT. The CDR3 contains 14 residues. This chain's CDR3 is CASSGRGGGQPQHF. DNA of the CDR3: TGTGCCAGCAGTGGAAGGGGAGGGGGCCAGCCCCAGCATTTT.

The chain couples TRBV19 to TRBJ1-2; 8 bases are shared with TRBD1. The CDR3 is 15 amino acids. Germline CDR1 reads LNHDA; CDR2 reads SQIVND (reference sequence). The junction had 11 bases not matched to a gene; V was cut back by 3 bases and J by 8 bases. The CDR3 DNA reads as TGTGCCAGTAGTATCGGAGGACAGGGCCCGGGGGGCTACACCTTC. It translates to CASSIGGQGPGGYTF.

CDR3: CASSRILGNVVNTEAFF. DNA of the CDR3: TGTGCCAGCAGCCGGATTCTGGGGAATGTGGTGAACACTGAAGCTTTCTTT. The V and J genes are TRBV27 and TRBJ1-1, with no clear D. Germline CDR1 is MNHEY and CDR2 is SMNVEV (reference sequence). The CDR3 extends over 17 amino acids. The V end lost 6 bases, the J end lost 0 bases, and 20 bases lay between the germline ends.

V usage is TRBV29-1 and J usage is TRBJ1-1; D is possibly TRBD1 (6 bases). CDR1 SQVTM and CDR2 ANQGSEA come from the germline V gene. The V gene lost 7 bases and the J gene lost 2 bases, with 14 bases spanning the gap. CDR3 length equals 13 residues. CDR3 amino acids: CSAETGGNTEAFF. CDR3 nucleotide sequence: TGCAGCGCAGAGACAGGCGGCAACACTGAAGCTTTCTTT.

The chain uses TRBV5-4 and TRBJ1-1; D remains ambiguous. This CDR3 contains 16 residues. Germline CDR1 SGHNT, CDR2 YYREEE (reference sequence). Trimming pared 3 bases from V and 0 bases from J, leaving 15 bases between. CDR3 DNA: TGTGCCAGCAGCTCGGCCGGAGTTCTCATGAACACTGAAGCTTTCTTT. Protein sequence: CASSSAGVLMNTEAFF.

In its sample, this clone was seen once. V and J are TRBV6-5 and TRBJ2-7; the match to TRBD2 covers 10 bases. The CDR3 runs 14 residues. Germline lookup yields CDR1 MNHEY and CDR2 SVGAGI. V was pared by 8 bases and J by 1 base, with 5 bases of the junction left unmatched. CDR3 sequence (DNA): TGTGCCAGCCGCGTGACTAGCGGGTCCTACGAGCAGTACTTC. It specifies CASRVTSGSYEQYF.

The chain carries TRBV2 and TRBJ1-1; D might be TRBD1 (6 bases). This CDR3 region has 13 residues. Trimming shortened V by 8 bases and J by 0 bases, and 10 bases separated the two germline ends. Per the germline V gene, CDR1 is SNHLY and CDR2 is FYNNEI. The CDR3 DNA reads TGTGCCAGCGGACAGCATATGAACACTGAAGCTTTCTTT. It is translated as CASGQHMNTEAFF.

This clone was seen only a few times. Other DNA sequences in the sample encode the same CDR3. The gene calls are TRBV5-1 and TRBJ2-5; D not certain. This CDR3 comprises 12 residues. The germline V gene has CDR1 SGHRS and CDR2 YFSETQ. V lost 0 bases, J lost 3 bases, and 3 bases lay in between. CDR3: CASSLGEETQYF. The CDR3 DNA is TGCGCCAGCAGCTTGGGGGAAGAGACCCAGTACTTC.

This rearrangement joins TRBV4-1 to TRBJ1-5; D gene ambiguous. Trimming took off 4 bases at V and 5 bases at J, with 9 bases between the two ends. This CDR3 region has 13 residues. Germline V gene lookup returns CDR1 MGHRA and CDR2 YSYEKL. This chain's CDR3 is CASSPSTDQPQHF. CDR3 DNA: TGCGCCAGCAGCCCCAGTACAGATCAGCCCCAGCATTTT.

The rearrangement joins TRBV2 to TRBJ2-1; TRBD2 is a possible D gene (5 bases). CDR3 length equals 12 residues. V dropped 3 bases and J dropped 9 bases, with 9 bases sitting between them. Germline CDR1 is SNHLY and CDR2 is FYNNEI. The CDR3 bases are TGTGCCAGCAGTGATGGAGGTACTGAGCAGTTCTTC. It is translated as CASSDGGTEQFF.

The genes are TRBV5-5 and TRBJ1-1; D uncertain. Germline CDR1 reads SGHKS; CDR2 reads YYEKEE (reference sequence). The CDR3 totals 14 residues. The V end lost 1 base, the J end lost 3 bases, and 10 bases lay between the germline ends. The CDR3 DNA reads TGTGCCAGCAGCTTGTATGCAGCAGACACTGAAGCTTTCTTT. It specifies CASSLYAADTEAFF.

Points on this clone: The junction departs from the called germline gene at one end, perhaps through a read error. The chain combines TRBV27 with TRBJ1-1, with 9 bases identical to TRBD1. This CDR3 has 15 residues. The V gene's germline CDR1 is MNHEY and CDR2 SMNVEV (reference sequence). The CDR3 spells CGLDRGEKKNTEAFF. The CDR3 nucleotides read TGCGGACTCGACAGGGGGGAAAAGAAGAACACTGAAGCTTTCTTT.